This is a list of T cell receptor beta chains from one sample in a study of T cell changes during pregnancy in multiple sclerosis. TCRdb keeps only in-frame clones here, not all; method: immunoSEQ multiplex PCR. Of tens of thousands of clones listed, approximately 91% are singletons. Here the sequenced sample was peripheral blood, taken in the first trimester of pregnancy. Receptor source: a female donor with multiple sclerosis, enrolled in a pregnancy study. Both conserved end residues are part of each CDR3. Each record gives: CDR3 protein, CDR3 DNA, D gene, clone size, V gene, J gene. D genes are given only for firm matches. Part of the rows lack a size; the others show once, few, many or a class for expanded clones.

CASSSLQGNSGNTIYF	TGTGCCAGCAGTTCCCTCCAGGGAAACTCTGGAAACACCATATATTTT	-	-	TRBV6-5	TRBJ1-3
CASSESTGRYEQYF	TGCGCCAGCAGTGAGTCGACAGGGAGGTACGAGCAGTACTTC	-	-	TRBV10-1	TRBJ2-7
CASSATGTAPDEQYF	TGTGCCAGTAGTGCGACCGGGACAGCCCCTGACGAGCAGTACTTC	TRBD1	-	TRBV19	TRBJ2-7
CASSGQGAVDGYTF	TGTGCCAGCAGCGGACAGGGGGCTGTTGATGGCTACACCTTC	TRBD1	-	TRBV7-9	TRBJ1-2
CASSPLEGSGYEQYF	TGCGCCAGCAGCCCCCTTGAGGGTAGCGGGTACGAGCAGTACTTC	TRBD2	-	TRBV5-1	TRBJ2-7
CASRGQGSSYEQYF	TGTGCCAGCAGGGGACAGGGAAGCTCCTACGAGCAGTACTTC	TRBD1	-	TRBV5-6	TRBJ2-7
CASSKGEGEELFF	TGTGCCAGCAGCAAAGGTGAGGGAGAGGAGCTGTTTTTT	-	-	TRBV21-1	TRBJ2-2
CALDSSGANVLTF	TGTGCCCTGGACAGCTCTGGGGCCAACGTCCTGACTTTC	-	-	TRBV30	TRBJ2-6
CASSFQAGTGELFF	TGTGCCAGCAGTTTTCAAGCAGGGACCGGGGAGCTGTTTTTT	-	-	TRBV28	TRBJ2-2
CAWSGTTGVGANVLTF	TGTGCCTGGAGTGGGACGACAGGGGTCGGGGCCAACGTCCTGACTTTC	TRBD1	once	TRBV30	TRBJ2-6
CASSLYPQFGRSTEAFF	TGCGCCAGCAGCCTCTATCCGCAGTTTGGGAGAAGCACTGAAGCTTTCTTT	-	few	TRBV4-1	TRBJ1-1
CASSHIGTGHTEAFF	TGCGCCAGCAGCCATATCGGAACAGGGCACACTGAAGCTTTCTTT	-	-	TRBV4-1	TRBJ1-1
CASSQSRGIRRDTEAFF	TGCGCCAGCAGCCAATCTCGGGGCATCCGGAGGGACACTGAAGCTTTCTTT	-	-	TRBV4-1	TRBJ1-1
CSVESGARGYTF	TGCAGCGTTGAATCGGGTGCTCGGGGCTACACCTTC	-	-	TRBV29-1	TRBJ1-2
CASSIQTGGRPNF	TGTGCCAGCAGTATACAGACAGGGGGCCGCCCTAACTTT	TRBD1	-	TRBV6-1	TRBJ1-6
CASSSGQLNTEAFF	TGTGCCAGCAGCTCGGGACAACTGAACACTGAAGCTTTCTTT	-	-	TRBV5-4	TRBJ1-1
CASRGQGGYNEQFF	TGTGCCAGTAGGGGACAGGGTGGCTACAATGAGCAGTTCTTC	TRBD1	-	TRBV19	TRBJ2-1
CASSVSGSLREQYF	TGTGCCAGCAGCGTTAGCGGGAGTCTGCGCGAGCAGTACTTC	TRBD2	-	TRBV5-6	TRBJ2-7
CASSQLSSSNTIYF	TGTGCCAGCAGCCAACTGAGCTCTTCAAACACCATATATTTT	-	-	TRBV7-2	TRBJ1-3
CASSLRQGSAEAFF	TGTGCCAGCAGCTTAAGGCAGGGAAGTGCTGAAGCTTTCTTT	-	-	TRBV7-9	TRBJ1-1
CASSYFSPGLASYNEQFF	TGTGCCAGCAGTTACTTCTCGCCGGGACTAGCGTCTTACAATGAGCAGTTCTTC	TRBD2	-	TRBV27	TRBJ2-1
CASSQVGGTQPQHF	TGCGCCAGCAGCCAAGTCGGGGGAACCCAGCCCCAGCATTTT	-	-	TRBV4-1	TRBJ1-5
CASRPGGVRHNEQFF	TGTGCCAGCAGGCCAGGGGGCGTGAGACACAATGAGCAGTTCTTC	TRBD1	-	TRBV7-2	TRBJ2-1
CASSQSGVPGNTIYF	TGTGCCAGCAGCCAATCCGGAGTCCCTGGAAACACCATATATTTT	-	-	TRBV7-9	TRBJ1-3
CASTEYSGSMNNEQFF	TGTGCCAGCACTGAGTATAGCGGGAGTATGAACAATGAGCAGTTCTTC	TRBD2	-	TRBV6-6	TRBJ2-1
CASSLLEGENTEAFF	TGTGCCAGCAGCCTACTCGAAGGGGAAAACACTGAAGCTTTCTTT	-	few	TRBV4-2	TRBJ1-1
CASSQEGHSSGRAGWSEQFF	TGCGCCAGCAGCCAAGAAGGGCACTCTAGCGGGAGGGCCGGGTGGTCGGAGCAGTTCTTC	TRBD2	-	TRBV4-1	TRBJ2-1
CASSLGLAGVETQYF	TGCGCCAGCAGCTTGGGACTAGCGGGAGTTGAGACCCAGTACTTC	TRBD2	-	TRBV5-1	TRBJ2-5
CAWSVSSYEQYF	TGTGCCTGGAGTGTCAGCTCCTACGAGCAGTACTTC	-	-	TRBV30	TRBJ2-7
CACRRGWGEGETQYF	TGTGCCTGCCGGCGGGGTTGGGGGGAGGGAGAGACCCAGTACTTC	TRBD2	-	TRBV6-5	TRBJ2-5
CAWSVSGVAFF	TGTGCCTGGAGTGTTTCAGGGGTGGCTTTCTTT	-	-	TRBV30	TRBJ1-1
CAWGGQGEQYF	TGTGCCTGGGGAGGACAGGGTGAGCAGTACTTC	TRBD1	-	TRBV30	TRBJ2-7
CASSYSFQTSSYEQYF	TGTGCCAGCAGTTACAGTTTCCAAACCTCAAGCTACGAGCAGTACTTC	-	-	TRBV27	TRBJ2-7
CASSPLRLGAGNQPQHF	TGTGCCAGCTCACCACTTCGCTTAGGGGCTGGCAATCAGCCCCAGCATTTT	-	-	TRBV18	TRBJ1-5
CASMFDRSYNEQFF	TGTGCCAGCATGTTTGACAGGTCCTACAATGAGCAGTTCTTC	-	-	TRBV2	TRBJ2-1
CASSQSKPDSNQPQHF	TGCGCCAGCAGTCAATCTAAACCAGATAGCAATCAGCCCCAGCATTTT	-	-	TRBV23-1	TRBJ1-5
CASRTGGGREAFF	TGTGCCAGCAGGACAGGGGGCGGTAGGGAAGCTTTCTTT	TRBD1	-	TRBV6-5	TRBJ1-1
CASSRSGQVDSNQPQHF	TGTGCCAGCAGCCGTTCGGGACAGGTGGATAGCAATCAGCCCCAGCATTTT	TRBD1	-	TRBV4-2	TRBJ1-5
CASSSRAGYGYTF	TGTGCCAGCAGCTCGCGGGCTGGCTATGGCTACACCTTC	-	-	TRBV5-4	TRBJ1-2
CASSLNTGSTPREQYF	TGCGCCAGCAGCTTGAATACAGGGTCTACCCCGCGCGAGCAGTACTTC	-	-	TRBV5-1	TRBJ2-7
CASSEGGEQFF	TGTGCCAGCAGTGAAGGAGGGGAGCAGTTCTTC	-	-	TRBV2	TRBJ2-1
CASSLDMGQGGSYEQYF	TGTGCCAGCAGTTTAGATATGGGACAGGGAGGTTCCTACGAGCAGTACTTC	TRBD1	-	TRBV28	TRBJ2-7
CAISVDRLNQPQHF	TGTGCCATCAGTGTGGACAGGCTCAATCAGCCCCAGCATTTT	TRBD1	-	TRBV10-3	TRBJ1-5
CASSFLGNEAFF	TGTGCCAGCAGCTTCCTAGGAAATGAAGCTTTCTTT	-	-	TRBV5-4	TRBJ1-1
CASSLGGQGGSEAFF	TGTGCCAGCAGTTTAGGGGGACAGGGAGGATCTGAAGCTTTCTTT	TRBD1	-	TRBV28	TRBJ1-1
CASSSGGRTEAFF	TGTGCCAGCAGCTCAGGGGGACGGACTGAAGCTTTCTTT	TRBD1	once	TRBV5-6	TRBJ1-1
CASSPSGSIYEQYF	TGTGCCAGCAGTCCTAGCGGGAGTATCTACGAGCAGTACTTC	TRBD2	many	TRBV6-4	TRBJ2-7
CASSRGDRLTYEQYF	TGTGCCAGCAGTCGCGGGGACAGGTTGACCTACGAGCAGTACTTC	TRBD1	-	TRBV6-1	TRBJ2-7
CASSPNRGLSYGYTF	TGTGCCAGCAGTCCGAACAGGGGGCTGAGCTATGGCTACACCTTC	TRBD1	-	TRBV6-5	TRBJ1-2
CASSVSVIVNTGELFF	TGTGCCAGCAGCGTATCAGTTATTGTAAACACCGGGGAGCTGTTTTTT	-	-	TRBV9	TRBJ2-2
CASSVAGWERDTDTQYF	TGTGCCAGCAGCGTAGCTGGGTGGGAGAGGGACACAGATACGCAGTATTTT	-	-	TRBV9	TRBJ2-3
CASSQDRTSGDNEQFF	TGCGCCAGCAGCCAAGATAGGACTAGCGGAGACAATGAGCAGTTCTTC	TRBD2	-	TRBV4-3	TRBJ2-1
CAWREDSVHEKLFF	TGTGCCTGGCGAGAGGACAGTGTGCATGAAAAACTGTTTTTT	-	few	TRBV30	TRBJ1-4
CASSSTTGIRASTDTQYF	TGTGCCAGCAGCTCGACGACAGGGATAAGGGCTAGCACAGATACGCAGTATTTT	TRBD1	-	TRBV11-1	TRBJ2-3
CAIRLGTVADTQYF	TGTGCCATCAGGTTAGGGACAGTTGCAGATACGCAGTATTTT	TRBD1	-	TRBV10-3	TRBJ2-3
CASSVAGVSTDTQYF	TGTGCCAGCAGCGTAGCAGGGGTCAGCACAGATACGCAGTATTTT	-	-	TRBV9	TRBJ2-3
CASSVQGPLEAFF	TGTGCCAGCAGCGTACAGGGGCCACTTGAAGCTTTCTTT	-	few	TRBV9	TRBJ1-1
CASRGQGAMETQYF	TGTGCCAGTAGAGGACAGGGGGCGATGGAGACCCAGTACTTC	TRBD1	-	TRBV7-9	TRBJ2-5
CASSPGDTSTYEQYF	TGTGCCAGTAGTCCTGGGGACACATCTACCTACGAGCAGTACTTC	-	-	TRBV19	TRBJ2-7
CASSLLIDVPSYNEQFF	TGTGCCAGCAGCTTGCTCATAGATGTCCCGTCCTACAATGAGCAGTTCTTC	-	-	TRBV7-9	TRBJ2-1